The T cell receptor (beta chain) under discussion was sequenced for a study of vaccination effects on CD4 cells after COVID-19. Study summary: The post-vaccine samples were taken, at the median, 72 days after the second dose.

Sequencing in the ViraFEST assay came after antigen-specific CD4+ T cells had been expanded with viral peptide pools, which were used to stimulate PBMC. Once cultured for roughly ten days, the cells underwent separation to obtain CD4+ T cells. Two doses of BNT162b2 or mRNA-1273 vaccine were administered to participants. Each well held approximately 2.2 million PBMC cultured with 7.5 to 10 ug/ml peptides and about 10 IU/ml IL-2. Half-medium exchanges with IL-2 medium took place on days 3 and 7. Turning to this clone: Its antigen is not known.

Study-level points and caveats: In healthy vaccinees, only 1 of 255 vaccine-induced clones cross-reacted with common cold coronaviruses.

Sequenced by immunoSEQ multiplex PCR; TCRdb stores in-frame clones only, minus some. The sample carries 30,000 to 40,000 clones, about two thirds recorded once. Trimming removed 2 bases from V and 5 bases from J, with 16 bases in between. The CDR3 spans 15 residues. The germline CDR1 and CDR2 sequences are SGHDT and YYEEEE. This TCR was recovered from a human donor who received a COVID-19 vaccine. This rearrangement joins TRBV5-6 to TRBJ2-5; D unclear. The material sequenced was CD4+ T cells from PBMCs cultured with SARS-CoV-2 spike peptides, taken after COVID-19 vaccination. The CDR3 spells CASSLRSLLGETQYF. For the CDR3, the DNA is TGTGCCAGCAGCTTACGTTCCCTGTTAGGGGAGACCCAGTACTTC.